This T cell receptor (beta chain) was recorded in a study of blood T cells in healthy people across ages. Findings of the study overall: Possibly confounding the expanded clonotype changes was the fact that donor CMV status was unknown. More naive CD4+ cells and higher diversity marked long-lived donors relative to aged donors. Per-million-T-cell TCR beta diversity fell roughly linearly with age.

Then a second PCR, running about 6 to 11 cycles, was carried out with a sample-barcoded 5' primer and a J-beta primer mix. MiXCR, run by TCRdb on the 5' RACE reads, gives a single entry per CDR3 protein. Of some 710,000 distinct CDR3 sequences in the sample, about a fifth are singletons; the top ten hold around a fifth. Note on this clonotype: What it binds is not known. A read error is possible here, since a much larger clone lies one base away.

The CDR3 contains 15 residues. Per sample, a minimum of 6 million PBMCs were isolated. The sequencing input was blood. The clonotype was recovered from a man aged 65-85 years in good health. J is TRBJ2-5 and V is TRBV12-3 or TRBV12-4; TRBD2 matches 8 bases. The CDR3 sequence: CASSLTSAMGETHYF. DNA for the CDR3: TGTGCCAGCAGTTTGACTAGCGCCATGGGGGAGACCCACTACTTC.